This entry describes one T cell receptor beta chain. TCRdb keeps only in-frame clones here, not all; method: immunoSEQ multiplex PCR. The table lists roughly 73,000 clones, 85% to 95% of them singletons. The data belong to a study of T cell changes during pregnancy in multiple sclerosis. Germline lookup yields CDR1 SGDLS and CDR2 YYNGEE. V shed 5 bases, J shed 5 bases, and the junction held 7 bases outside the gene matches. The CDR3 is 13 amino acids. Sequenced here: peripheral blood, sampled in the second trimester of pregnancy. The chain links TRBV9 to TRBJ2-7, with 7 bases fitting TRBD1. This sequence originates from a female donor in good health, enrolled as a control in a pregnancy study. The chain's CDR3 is CASRPQGGDEQYF. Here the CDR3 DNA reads TGTGCCAGCAGACCTCAAGGGGGCGACGAGCAGTACTTC. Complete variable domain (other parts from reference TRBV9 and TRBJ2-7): DSGVTQTPKHLITATGQRVTLRCSPRSGDLSVYWYQQSLDQGLQFLIQYYNGEERAKGNILERFSAQQFPDLHSELNLSSLELGDSALYFCASRPQGGDEQYFGPGTRLTVT.